A selection of T cell receptor beta chains follows, all from one sample in a study of early T cells in non-severe SARS-CoV-2 infection. TCRdb re-called the 5' RACE reads with MiXCR, one entry per CDR3 protein. The sample carries approximately 37,000 distinct CDR3 sequences, roughly 5% recorded once. The sample in question was whole blood, obtained at baseline. All receptors derive from an adult who was a healthcare worker with PCR-confirmed SARS-CoV-2 infection or an uninfected control (not recorded which). Each CDR3 is given with its conserved first and last residue.

TRBV11-2,CASSLDFDEQFF
TRBV10-3,CAISGTVYNEQFF
TRBV5-1,CASSAPGQYTEAFF
TRBV28,CASSSGQTSGRLRDTQYF
TRBV4-3,CASSQTENTEAFF
TRBV4-3,CASSQDPYSGANVLTF
TRBV5-1,CASGDLGTEAFF
TRBV7-2,CASSFSRGSRYEQYF
TRBV4-3,CASSQVLSSAGELFF
TRBV5-1,CASSLIGNEQFF
TRBV20-1,CSARDPRTSGGYNEQFF
TRBV20-1,CSARETRARVYNEQFF
TRBV14,CASSQQSWSNTEAFF
TRBV11-3,CASSFDRITEAFF
TRBV30,CAWSRRGANYGYTF
TRBV20-1,CSARTAAGGPKNIQYF
TRBV28,CASSLGGANVLTF
TRBV21-1,CASSKVDSRGTEAFF
TRBV12-3/TRBV12-4,CASRGGLAGGNTGELFF
TRBV19,CASTGWAGGSNQPQHF
TRBV5-1,CASVRGTFTDTQYF
TRBV6-2/TRBV6-3,CASSPDWSGNTEAFF
TRBV29-1,CSVDQGVNTEAFF
TRBV6-6,CASSYSRGQGGTIYF
TRBV12-5,CASQSEVTDTQYF
TRBV10-2,CASSESSGTSATDTQYF
TRBV13,CASRLAGGPTDTQYF
TRBV6-6,CASRIADSSYEQYF
TRBV19,CASKVAGGETQYF
TRBV6-6,CASTEAGGPRNIQYF
TRBV10-2,CASSSGRGTEAFF
TRBV27,CATKLGSHPNTGELFF
TRBV7-2,CASSLVPVSTDTQYF
TRBV20-1,CSALQRRDGYTF
TRBV13,CASSLLAGVRDGEQFF
TRBV20-1,CSATPLAGGYNEQFF
TRBV28,CASSFPLEPPGLAGGVSYEQYF
TRBV10-3,CAISEGTEVGEQFF
TRBV18,CASSPPGLAPVRSYNEQFF
TRBV7-9,CASSYQGASVNQPQHF
TRBV6-6,CASSSNGEKLFF
TRBV7-9,CASSLVQSQPQHF
TRBV15,CATSREAATPNTGELFF
TRBV20-1,CSARPGTGFTEAFF
TRBV28,CASSPHAYSNQPQHF
TRBV27,CASSRGGPRTDTQYF
TRBV5-6,CASSPGTGDNSPLHF
TRBV20-1,CSAPPVNSGVAKNIQYF
TRBV20-1,CSARDSGSGTSTDTQYF
TRBV18,CASSPTQNIPEQFF
TRBV12-3/TRBV12-4,CASSFGGSSYNEQFF
TRBV27,CASSLNYGGTTEAFF
TRBV28,CASSFRGLSQFF